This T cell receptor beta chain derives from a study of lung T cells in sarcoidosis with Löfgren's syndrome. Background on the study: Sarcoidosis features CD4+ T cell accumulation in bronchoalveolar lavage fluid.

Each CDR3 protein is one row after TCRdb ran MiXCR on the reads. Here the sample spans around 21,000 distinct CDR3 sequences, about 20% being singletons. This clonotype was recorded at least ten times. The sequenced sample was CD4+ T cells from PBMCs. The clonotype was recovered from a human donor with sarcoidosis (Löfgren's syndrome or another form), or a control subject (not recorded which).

In DNA, the CDR3 is TGTGCCAGCAGCCCCCAACAGGCGCCCGGGGAGCTGTTTTTT. It codes for CASSPQQAPGELFF. The chain joins TRBV4-2 to TRBJ2-2; weak D call: TRBD1 (5 bases). The CDR3 runs 14 residues. V lost 4 bases and J 6 bases, leaving 12 bases between the germline ends. Per the germline V gene, CDR1 is LGHNA and CDR2 is YNFKEQ.